Following are 14 T cell receptor beta chains from one sample sequenced in a study of blood T cell repertoires in COVID-19. Generated by immunoSEQ multiplex PCR, the TCRdb table keeps only in-frame clones and is missing some. The sample carries 75,000 to 90,000 clones, about 90% recorded once. Sequencing was done on a sample of peripheral blood. These receptors were taken from a man between 18 and 29 years old with COVID-19, enrolled during active disease.

The chain employs TRBV28 and TRBJ1-2; TRBD1 matches 10 bases. Per germline, CDR1 MDHEN and CDR2 SYDVKM. After removal of 6 bases from V and 8 bases from J, the junction contained 9 bases not matched to a gene. The length of the CDR3 is 14 residues. The CDR3 DNA reads TGTGCCAGCAGCCCCCGGGACAGGGGTCTCGGCTACACCTTC. Its translation: CASSPRDRGLGYTF.

The chain uses TRBV5-6 and TRBJ1-5, with 7 positions matching TRBD1. Germline CDR1 reads SGHDT; CDR2 reads YYEEEE. The V segment lost 0 bases and the J segment 2 bases; nucleotides outside the gene matches: 11. The CDR3 has 18 residues. CDR3 in amino acids: CASSLGGTAWSGNQPQHF. Here the CDR3 DNA reads TGTGCCAGCAGCTTGGGGGGGACAGCATGGTCGGGCAATCAGCCCCAGCATTTT.

The chain links TRBV19 to TRBJ2-7; D is perhaps TRBD2 (7 bases). There are 14 residues in the CDR3. CDR1 and CDR2 from the germline V gene are LNHDA and SQIVND (reference sequence). Between the trimmed V and J ends, which lost 3 bases and 7 bases, there was a span of 16 bases. CDR3 in DNA: TGTGCCAGTAGTATCCGGGAGGACAGCGTTGAGCAGTACTTC. It specifies CASSIREDSVEQYF.

The V and J genes are TRBV27 and TRBJ2-4; possible D gene TRBD1, 6 bases. V was trimmed by 5 bases and J by 0 bases, leaving 8 bases between them. The length of the CDR3 is 14 residues. Germline V gives CDR1 MNHEY, CDR2 SMNVEV (reference sequence). In DNA, the CDR3 is TGTGCCAGCAGTCGGACAGTAGCCAAAAACATTCAGTACTTC. Translated: CASSRTVAKNIQYF.

This clone showed up just once. V gene TRBV27 combines with J gene TRBJ2-7; 11 bases match TRBD2. The germline V gene encodes CDR1 MNHEY and CDR2 SMNVEV (reference sequence). CDR3 length equals 15 residues. J gave up 3 bases and V 5 bases, and 6 bases lay outside the gene matches. The CDR3 DNA sequence: TGTGCCAGCAGTCTGGGGACTAGCGGTATCTACGAGCAGTACTTC. This encodes CASSLGTSGIYEQYF.

V and J are TRBV5-7 and TRBJ1-5, with D perhaps matching TRBD1 (5 bases). TRBV5-7 falls under the ORF class, with uncertain function. V was cut by 1 base and J by 3 bases, with 11 bases left in between. This CDR3 comprises 15 residues. CDR3 residues: CASSLWGDANQPQHF. CDR3 sequence (DNA): TGTGCCAGCAGCTTGTGGGGGGATGCCAATCAGCCCCAGCATTTT.

This CDR3 is CASSESSFWTGSYEQYF. The CDR3 DNA reads TGTGCCAGCAGTGAAAGTTCGTTTTGGACAGGGTCCTACGAGCAGTACTTC. The chain links TRBV28 to TRBJ2-7; TRBD1 aligns across 8 bases. In germline, CDR1 is MDHEN, CDR2 SYDVKM. The CDR3 covers 17 residues. The V and J ends lost 5 bases and 1 base, in that order; junction bases with no gene match: 13.

The chain links TRBV30 to TRBJ1-5, with D maybe TRBD1 (5 bases). Germline-derived CDR1 and CDR2 are GTSNPN and SVGIG (reference sequence). This CDR3 comprises 13 residues. With 2 bases removed from V and 5 bases from J, the gap between germline ends came to 10 bases. The CDR3 DNA reads as TGTGCCTGGAGTCCCAGGGTTGATCAGCCCCAGCATTTT. Translation gives CAWSPRVDQPQHF.

This sequence joins TRBV9 and TRBJ1-1; no definite D call. The CDR3 runs 11 residues. Trimming shortened V by 3 bases and J by 10 bases, and 10 bases separated the two germline ends. CDR1 is SGDLS, CDR2 YYNGEE, per germline. CDR3: CASSAVPPAFF. DNA for the CDR3: TGTGCCAGCAGCGCCGTCCCCCCAGCTTTCTTT.

This clone is a singleton in its sample. The chain links TRBV7-2 to TRBJ2-3; 7 positions match TRBD2. Trimming at V came to 0 bases and at J to 4 bases, leaving 4 bases not matched to a gene. Per the germline V gene, CDR1 is SGHTA and CDR2 is FQGNSA. The length of the CDR3 is 15 residues. In DNA, the CDR3 is TGTGCCAGCAGCTTAGCCGCGGGAGTCTCAGATACGCAGTATTTT. This translates into CASSLAAGVSDTQYF.

This clone was counted between two and nine times. The CDR3 sequence: CASSVDILNTGELFF. CDR3 in DNA: TGTGCCAGCAGCGTGGACATCTTGAACACCGGGGAGCTGTTTTTT. The chain couples TRBV7-6 to TRBJ2-2, with D maybe TRBD1 (5 bases). The CDR3 is 15 amino acids. The ends were cut back, 5 bases at V and 1 base at J, with 11 bases in the middle. The germline V gene encodes CDR1 SGHVS and CDR2 FNYEAQ. The whole variable domain, remainder taken from reference TRBV7-6 and TRBJ2-2, is GAGVSQSPRYKVTKRGQDVALRCDPISGHVSLYWYRQALGQGPEFLTYFNYEAQQDKSGLPNDRFSAERPEGSISTLTIQRTEQRDSAMYRCASSVDILNTGELFFGEGSRLTVL.

This chain connects TRBV19 to TRBJ1-5; D is uncertain. This CDR3 is 13 amino acids long. Trimming took off 1 base at V and 4 bases at J, with 5 bases between the two ends. The germline CDR1 and CDR2 sequences are LNHDA and SQIVND (reference sequence). The CDR3 nucleotides read TGTGCCAGTAGTATAGCTCCGAATCAGCCCCAGCATTTT. Its translation: CASSIAPNQPQHF.

The J gene is TRBJ1-1, the V gene TRBV7-9; D is unresolved. This CDR3 contains 11 residues. Trimming stripped 2 bases from V and 5 bases from J, with 3 bases between. From germline, CDR1 is SEHNR and CDR2 FQNEAQ (reference sequence). CDR3 residues: CASSLYTEAFF. Here the CDR3 DNA reads TGTGCCAGCAGCTTATATACTGAAGCTTTCTTT.

The CDR3: CASSQDLGLAGKGYEQFF. The CDR3 bases are TGTGCCAGCAGCCAAGATTTGGGACTAGCGGGGAAGGGCTATGAGCAGTTCTTC. This rearrangement joins TRBV3-1 (or the pseudogene TRBV3-2) to TRBJ2-1; 13 nucleotides agree with TRBD2. The J segment lost 8 bases and the V segment lost 0 bases, leaving 10 bases of the junction unmatched. CDR3 length: 18 amino acids. The V gene's germline CDR1 is LGHDT and CDR2 YNNKEL (reference sequence).